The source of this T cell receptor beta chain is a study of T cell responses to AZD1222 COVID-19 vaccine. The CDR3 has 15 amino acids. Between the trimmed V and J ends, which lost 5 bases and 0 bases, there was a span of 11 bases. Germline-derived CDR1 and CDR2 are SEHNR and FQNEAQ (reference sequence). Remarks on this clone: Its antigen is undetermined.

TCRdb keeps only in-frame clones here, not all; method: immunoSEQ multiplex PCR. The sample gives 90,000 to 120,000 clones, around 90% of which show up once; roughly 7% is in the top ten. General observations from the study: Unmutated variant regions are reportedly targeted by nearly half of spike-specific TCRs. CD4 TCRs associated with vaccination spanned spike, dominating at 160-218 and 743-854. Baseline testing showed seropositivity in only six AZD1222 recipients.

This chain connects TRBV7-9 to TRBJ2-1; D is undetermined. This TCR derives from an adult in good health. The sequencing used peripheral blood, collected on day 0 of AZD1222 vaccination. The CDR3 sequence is CASSPSIFSYNEQFF. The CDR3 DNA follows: TGTGCCAGCAGCCCATCCATCTTCTCCTACAATGAGCAGTTCTTC.